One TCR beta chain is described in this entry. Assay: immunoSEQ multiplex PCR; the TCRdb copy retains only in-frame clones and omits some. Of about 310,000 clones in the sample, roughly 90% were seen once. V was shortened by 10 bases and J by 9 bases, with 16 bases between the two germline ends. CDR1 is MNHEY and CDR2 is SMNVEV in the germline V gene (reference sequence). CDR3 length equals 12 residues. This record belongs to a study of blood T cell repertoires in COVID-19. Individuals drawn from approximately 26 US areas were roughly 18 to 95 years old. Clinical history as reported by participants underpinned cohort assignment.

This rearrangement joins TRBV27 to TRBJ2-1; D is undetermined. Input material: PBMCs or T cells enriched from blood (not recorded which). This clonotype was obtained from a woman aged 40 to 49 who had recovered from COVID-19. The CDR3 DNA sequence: TGTGCCACCTCTTCCCTAGGAGCTGAGCAGTTCTTC. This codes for CATSSLGAEQFF.